The clone carrying this T cell receptor (beta chain) was counted ten times or more. Antigen unknown. From the PCR reads, TCRdb re-called clones with MiXCR. Of 30,000 or so clones listed, around a sixth are singletons. The record originates from a study of metastatic and nonmetastatic thyroid tumors. Not a single patient had been given any form of treatment at any point before undergoing thyroid surgery. The study's findings and limits: Reported TCR beta diversity, measured in blood and tumor, was significantly higher for malignant thyroid tumors than for benign nodules.

The CDR3 loop spans 12 amino acids. Germline CDR1 reads MNHNS; CDR2 reads SASEGT. The V and J ends lost 2 bases and 10 bases respectively, with 11 bases between them. This rearrangement joins TRBV6-1 to TRBJ1-1; perhaps TRBD1 as D (6 bases). This sequence was found in a female donor with papillary thyroid cancer or a benign thyroid nodule (not recorded which). Some clones in this sample may be carry-over from other donors' samples. Sequencing was carried out using blood. The CDR3 region has the DNA TGTGCCAGCAGTGAATCAGGGGTGAGAGCTTTCTTT. It encodes CASSESGVRAFF.